These T cell receptor beta chains were read from a single sample in a study of blood T cell repertoires in COVID-19. The method was immunoSEQ multiplex PCR; TCRdb's version includes in-frame clones alone and lacks a portion of them. The table includes approximately 200,000 clones, roughly 92% detected once. The sequenced material came from peripheral blood. The receptors stem from a man under 40 with COVID-19, enrolled during active disease. The conserved cysteine and the conserved F or W are not part of the CDR3 here. D genes are given only for firm matches. Some rows mark clone size as missing; the rest say once, few, many or name a class of expanded clone.

d_call	clone_size	v_call	cdr3_aa
-	-	TRBV21-1	ASSTPRVEGSPPQH
TRBD1	-	TRBV27	ASSTYRGINDEQF
-	-	TRBV6-5	ASSQQGDTEAF
-	-	TRBV3-1/TRBV3-2	ASSQWGDTEAF
-	-	TRBV6-5	ASSSQGIDNSPLH
-	-	TRBV19	ASRTRDSNQPQH
-	few	TRBV18	ASSPQLYGYT
TRBD1	-	TRBV6-5	ASRPTTGEPGYT
TRBD1	-	TRBV27	ATRDSYEETQY
-	-	TRBV18	ASSPDSSYNEQF
TRBD1	-	TRBV29-1	SVEATGPTEAF
-	-	TRBV10-1	ASSGTPNEQF
-	-	TRBV4-2	ASSPKDQLNTEAF
-	-	TRBV27	ASSPSGNTEAF
TRBD1	-	TRBV10-1	ASSAWTGAGGNQPQH
-	-	TRBV7-3	ASSLTGGQGYQETQY
-	-	TRBV7-2	ASSTGRGTYEQY